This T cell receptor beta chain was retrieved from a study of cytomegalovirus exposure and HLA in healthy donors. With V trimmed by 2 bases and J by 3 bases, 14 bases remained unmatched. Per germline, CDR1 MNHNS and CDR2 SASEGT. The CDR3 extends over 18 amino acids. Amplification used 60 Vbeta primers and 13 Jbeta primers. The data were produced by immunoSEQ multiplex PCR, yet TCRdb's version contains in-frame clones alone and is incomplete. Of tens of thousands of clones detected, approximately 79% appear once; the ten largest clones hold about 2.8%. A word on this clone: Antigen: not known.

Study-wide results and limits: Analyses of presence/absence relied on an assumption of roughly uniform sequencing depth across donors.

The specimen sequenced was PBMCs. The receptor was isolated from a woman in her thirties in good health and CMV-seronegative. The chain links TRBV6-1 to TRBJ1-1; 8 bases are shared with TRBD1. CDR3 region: CASSEYYAGGGRDTEAFF. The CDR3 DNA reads TGTGCCAGCAGTGAATATTATGCAGGGGGCGGTCGAGACACTGAAGCTTTCTTT.